This T cell receptor beta chain appears in the sequencing data of a study of blood T cell repertoires in COVID-19. The wider study: Acute-phase and convalescent COVID-19 samples originated in the United States, Italy and Spain. T cells, B-cell-depleted T cells, or PBMCs supplied cDNA or gDNA.

Some clones are missing from TCRdb's copy, which holds only in-frame ones; the method was immunoSEQ multiplex PCR. This table has about 58,000 clones, 90% appearing once. The CDR3 spans 16 residues. V lost 7 bases, J lost 4 bases, and 22 bases lay in between. Germline V CDR1 and CDR2: LNHDA, SQIVND (reference sequence). The rearrangement links TRBV19 to TRBJ2-5; D is possibly TRBD1 (6 bases). The sequencing sample was made of peripheral blood. The clonotype was recovered from a man in his 60s with active COVID-19. The DNA for the CDR3 is TGTGCCAGTACTTCCAGGGGCGGGTTAAGAGGAGAGACCCAGTACTTC. Amino acids: CASTSRGGLRGETQYF.